Listed here are 30 T cell receptor beta chains from one sample, sequenced in a study of blood T cell repertoires in COVID-19. Measured with immunoSEQ multiplex PCR; TCRdb has only the in-frame clones, and not every one. Of fewer than 300,000 clones in the sample, about nine tenths were seen once. The specimen was peripheral blood. The receptors here all came from a woman aged 25 to 39 with COVID-19, enrolled during active disease.

V and J are TRBV11-2 and TRBJ2-5; tentatively, D is TRBD2 (5 bases). From germline, CDR1 is SGHAT and CDR2 FQNNGV. V gave up 0 bases and J gave up 1 base, with 12 bases separating them. This CDR3 has 16 residues. Written as DNA, the CDR3 is TGTGCCAGCAGCTTAGAACGGAGGCAGCTCCAAGAGACCCAGTACTTC. Translating gives CASSLERRQLQETQYF.

This clone was seen more than once but under ten times. This sequence joins TRBV28 and TRBJ2-7; perhaps TRBD1 as D (6 bases). CDR3 length: 11 amino acids. Trimming cost V 7 bases and J 11 bases, with 15 bases left between them. The V gene's germline CDR1 is MDHEN and CDR2 SYDVKM. The CDR3 spells CASIQQGREYF. In DNA, the CDR3 is TGTGCCAGCATACAACAGGGCAGGGAGTACTTC.

The chain is built from TRBV6-2 or TRBV6-3 and TRBJ2-7, with D tentatively TRBD2 (6 bases). The germline V gene encodes CDR1 MNHEY and CDR2 SVGEGT. V was clipped by 6 bases and J by 0 bases, with 15 bases between them. This CDR3 region has 15 residues. The CDR3: CASSPSGTPSYEQYF. CDR3 coding DNA: TGTGCCAGCAGCCCCTCCGGGACTCCCTCCTACGAGCAGTACTTC.

The genes are TRBV5-8 and TRBJ2-3, with D perhaps matching TRBD2 (6 bases). CDR1 and CDR2 from the germline V gene are SGHTS and YDEGEE. V lost 0 bases and J lost 3, with 14 bases in between. The CDR3 consists of 16 residues. CDR3 residues: CASSLAPRAGTDTQYF. The CDR3 bases are TGTGCCAGCAGCTTGGCCCCGCGGGCGGGAACAGATACGCAGTATTTT.

V gene TRBV7-9 combines with J gene TRBJ2-7; TRBD2 might be the D (6 bases). Trimming stripped 3 bases from V and 0 bases from J, with 18 bases between. Germline lookup yields CDR1 SEHNR and CDR2 FQNEAQ (reference sequence). The CDR3 runs to 17 residues. The CDR3 bases are TGTGCCAGCAGCTTCAGGGTCGGGACTGCAAGCTCCTACGAGCAGTACTTC. Its translation is CASSFRVGTASSYEQYF.

The CDR3 region has the DNA TGTGCCAGCAGCCGACAGGGTAGCTACGAGCAGTACTTC. This gives the protein CASSRQGSYEQYF. The chain links TRBV7-9 to TRBJ2-7; 7 bases are a match to TRBD1. The CDR3 is 13 residues long. The J segment lost 3 bases and the V segment lost 5 bases, leaving 4 bases of the junction unmatched. CDR1 is SEHNR, CDR2 FQNEAQ, per germline (reference sequence).

The genes are TRBV11-3 and TRBJ2-2; TRBD2 might be the D (6 bases). Germline V gives CDR1 SGHNT, CDR2 YENEEA. Trimming shortened V by 10 bases and J by 1 base, and 16 bases separated the two germline ends. This CDR3 is 15 amino acids long. In nucleotides, the CDR3 is TGTGCCAATCTGGCGGGACGGATGAACACCGGGGAGCTGTTTTTT. This sequence encodes CANLAGRMNTGELFF.

The chain employs TRBV10-3 and TRBJ1-1; the D is unclear. The CDR3 loop spans 15 amino acids. Trimming left V 0 bases short and J 4 bases short, with 12 bases between. Germline loops: CDR1 ENHRY, CDR2 SYGVKD. The chain's CDR3 is CAISESEGRVTEAFF. The DNA of the CDR3 is TGTGCCATCAGTGAGTCGGAGGGAAGGGTCACTGAAGCTTTCTTT.

V gene TRBV27 combines with J gene TRBJ1-2, with a weak D call TRBD1 (6 bases). The CDR3 loop spans 13 amino acids. The germline CDR1 and CDR2 sequences are MNHEY and SMNVEV (reference sequence). V was cut by 3 bases and J by 2 bases, with 7 bases left in between. The CDR3 protein is CASSFQGNYGYTF. CDR3 bases: TGTGCCAGCAGTTTTCAGGGGAACTATGGCTACACCTTC.

This clone was found once. The chain is built from TRBV30 and TRBJ2-2; possible D gene TRBD2, 6 bases. Trimming stripped 5 bases from V and 3 bases from J, with 13 bases between. The CDR3 runs 14 residues. Germline assignment: CDR1 GTSNPN and CDR2 SVGIG (reference sequence). CDR3 residues: CAWGRDYDTGELFF. In DNA, the CDR3 is TGTGCCTGGGGGCGGGATTACGACACCGGGGAGCTGTTTTTT.

The chain combines TRBV7-2 with TRBJ1-3; D perhaps matches TRBD1 (6 bases). The CDR3 spans 14 residues. V lost 6 bases and J lost 4, with 13 bases in between. CDR1 and CDR2 from the germline V gene are SGHTA and FQGNSA. The CDR3: CASSGGGTGNTIYF. Here the CDR3 DNA reads TGTGCCAGCAGTGGCGGGGGGACAGGAAACACCATATATTTT.

The chain has TRBV4-1 and TRBJ1-1, with 7 bases aligning to TRBD1. CDR3 length: 15 residues. Germline V gene sequence: CDR1 MGHRA, CDR2 YSYEKL. Trimming at V came to 4 bases and at J to 1 base, leaving 6 bases not matched to a gene. Written as DNA, the CDR3 is TGCGCCAGCAGCCGCTTGGGACAGAAGAACACTGAAGCTTTCTTT. This gives the protein CASSRLGQKNTEAFF.

This chain joins TRBV5-1 and TRBJ1-1; TRBD1 might be the D (6 bases). CDR1 is SGHRS and CDR2 is YFSETQ in the germline V gene. Trimming shortened V by 0 bases and J by 4 bases, and 7 bases separated the two germline ends. This CDR3 is built from 13 residues. CDR3 loop: CASSLETGTEAFF. The CDR3 DNA follows: TGCGCCAGCAGCTTGGAGACAGGCACTGAAGCTTTCTTT.

This chain joins TRBV6-5 and TRBJ2-7; 12 bases line up with TRBD2. The CDR3 consists of 16 residues. J lost 2 bases, V lost 0 bases, and 2 bases had no gene match. CDR1 MNHEY and CDR2 SVGAGI come from the germline V gene. The CDR3, as DNA: TGTGCCAGCAGTTACTCGACTAGCGGGAGTCCCTACGAGCAGTACTTC. It yields the protein CASSYSTSGSPYEQYF.

The rearrangement uses TRBV27 and TRBJ1-1; D may be TRBD1 (6 bases). This CDR3 comprises 17 residues. V was cut by 1 base and J by 0 bases, with 15 bases left in between. The germline CDR1 and CDR2 sequences are MNHEY and SMNVEV (reference sequence). CDR3 coding DNA: TGTGCCAGCAGTTTATACAGCCGGGGGGCGTTGAACACTGAAGCTTTCTTT. Its translation is CASSLYSRGALNTEAFF.

This clone was seen once. The chain recombines TRBV30 with TRBJ1-1, with D possibly being TRBD1 (6 bases). V lost 3 bases, J lost 6 bases, and 11 bases lay in between. Germline values: CDR1 GTSNPN, CDR2 SVGIG (reference sequence). The CDR3 contains 12 residues. For the CDR3, the DNA is TGTGCCTGGAGAGTGGCAGGGGCTGAAGCTTTCTTT. It specifies CAWRVAGAEAFF. The whole variable domain, remainder taken from reference TRBV30 and TRBJ1-1, is SQTIHQWPATLVQPVGSPLSLECTVEGTSNPNLYWYRQAAGRGLQLLFYSVGIGQISSEVPQNLSASRPQDRQFILSSKKLLLSDSGFYLCAWRVAGAEAFFGQGTRLTVV.

The J gene is TRBJ2-7, the V gene TRBV27; D perhaps matches TRBD2 (6 bases). V lost 0 bases and J lost 3, with 9 bases in between. The CDR3 spans 14 residues. CDR1 and CDR2 from the germline V gene are MNHEY and SMNVEV (reference sequence). The CDR3 protein is CASSLSWGGYEQYF. The CDR3 coding sequence is TGTGCCAGCAGTTTATCGTGGGGAGGCTACGAGCAGTACTTC.

This clone was picked up one time. This chain uses TRBV12-3 or TRBV12-4 with TRBJ2-2; perhaps TRBD2 as D (6 bases). The CDR3 covers 13 residues. The V and J ends lost 3 bases and 6 bases respectively, with 8 bases between them. The CDR3 loop reads CASSLGGPGELFF. The CDR3 region has the DNA TGTGCCAGCAGTTTGGGGGGTCCCGGGGAGCTGTTTTTT.

This clone was picked up one time. This chain joins TRBV27 and TRBJ1-2; D is uncertain. The V gene's germline CDR1 is MNHEY and CDR2 SMNVEV (reference sequence). V lost 10 bases and J lost 5, with 20 bases in between. The CDR3 runs to 14 residues. This CDR3 reads CATPGKARVYGYTF. The DNA of the CDR3 is TGTGCCACCCCGGGGAAGGCGAGGGTTTATGGCTACACCTTC.

The chain is built from TRBV29-1 and TRBJ2-1; D is unclear. V lost 4 bases to trimming and J lost 0 bases, with 7 bases between them. The germline CDR1 and CDR2 sequences are SQVTM and ANQGSEA. The CDR3 spans 13 residues. The CDR3 DNA reads as TGCAGCGTTGTGGCATCCTCCTACAATGAGCAGTTCTTC. Protein product: CSVVASSYNEQFF.

In this sample, this clone turned up once. The V call is TRBV18, the J call TRBJ2-1, with 9 bases that match TRBD1. This CDR3 has 15 amino acids. CDR1 is KGHSH, CDR2 LQKENI, per germline. V lost 4 bases to trimming and J lost 9 bases; unmatched junction nucleotides: 10. CDR3 DNA sequence: TGTGCCAGCTCACTCCGACAGGGGGAGGCAAGTGAGCAGTTCTTC. Translated, it gives CASSLRQGEASEQFF.

This clone was picked up one time. V usage is TRBV28 and J usage is TRBJ2-1; 9 bases fit TRBD1. The CDR3 has 16 residues. Germline assignment: CDR1 MDHEN and CDR2 SYDVKM. Trimming took 1 base from V and 7 from J; bases not matched to a gene: 8. CDR3 bases: TGTGCCAGCAGTTTATATCCGGACAGGGGCGCGAATGAGCAGTTCTTC. Its protein product is CASSLYPDRGANEQFF.

The V call is TRBV19, the J call TRBJ2-5; perhaps TRBD1 as D (6 bases). V gave up 6 bases and J gave up 0 bases, with 23 bases separating them. The CDR3 has 18 residues. Germline values: CDR1 LNHDA, CDR2 SQIVND (reference sequence). The CDR3 protein is CASSPIWGIRTDQETQYF. For the CDR3, the DNA is TGTGCCAGTAGCCCGATTTGGGGAATCCGGACAGACCAAGAGACCCAGTACTTC.

J is TRBJ1-5 and V is TRBV6-1; D is unclear. CDR3 length: 11 residues. The germline V gene encodes CDR1 MNHNS and CDR2 SASEGT. Trimming removed 3 bases from V and 6 bases from J, with 3 bases in between. CDR3 protein: CASSDGQPQHF. The DNA for the CDR3 is TGTGCCAGCAGTGACGGTCAGCCCCAGCATTTT.

This rearrangement joins TRBV7-9 to TRBJ1-2, with D unresolved. V gave up 5 bases and J gave up 4 bases, with 8 bases separating them. The CDR3 contains 12 residues. The germline V gene encodes CDR1 SEHNR and CDR2 FQNEAQ (reference sequence). CDR3 sequence (DNA): TGTGCCAGCAGCCAGGATCGCTATGGCTACACCTTC. This codes for CASSQDRYGYTF.

The chain carries TRBV28 and TRBJ2-3; tentatively, D is TRBD2 (6 bases). Germline CDR1 is MDHEN and CDR2 is SYDVKM. This CDR3 has 16 residues. Trimming shortened V by 7 bases and J by 0 bases, and 17 bases separated the two germline ends. The CDR3 region is CASTYMPSGSTDTQYF. DNA of the CDR3: TGTGCCAGCACCTACATGCCCAGCGGGAGCACAGATACGCAGTATTTT.

The chain employs TRBV5-1 and TRBJ1-2; D not certain. With 0 bases removed from V and 8 bases from J, the gap between germline ends came to 8 bases. Germline assignment: CDR1 SGHRS and CDR2 YFSETQ. This CDR3 spans 12 amino acids. Here the CDR3 reads CASSLGTGGYTF. In DNA, the CDR3 is TGCGCCAGCAGCTTGGGGACTGGGGGCTACACCTTC.

The chain couples TRBV14 to TRBJ2-5, with 8 bases that match TRBD1. Germline trimming cut 0 bases from V and 1 base from J; bases unmatched to any gene: 4. The CDR3 length is 16 residues. The germline V gene encodes CDR1 SGHDN and CDR2 FVKESK. The CDR3 nucleotides are TGTGCCAGCAGCCAAGAGGACAGGGAGCTCCAAGAGACCCAGTACTTC. Encoded protein: CASSQEDRELQETQYF.

V and J are TRBV5-1 and TRBJ2-3; D is unresolved. V was clipped by 3 bases and J by 0 bases, with 2 bases between them. CDR1 is SGHRS and CDR2 is YFSETQ in the germline V gene. CDR3 length: 12 amino acids. The CDR3 region has the DNA TGCGCCAGCAGCTCTAGCACAGATACGCAGTATTTT. Translated, it gives CASSSSTDTQYF.

The J gene is TRBJ1-4, the V gene TRBV5-1; D gene uncertain. CDR1 and CDR2 from the germline V gene are SGHRS and YFSETQ. This CDR3 region has 14 residues. V gave up 2 bases and J gave up 3 bases, with 8 bases separating them. The CDR3 bases are TGCGCCAGCAGCTTTGGAGGACCTAATGAAAAACTGTTTTTT. Its translation: CASSFGGPNEKLFF.